This T cell receptor beta chain was identified in a study of a mutant IDH1 vaccine in newly diagnosed glioma. Study as a whole: Earlier therapy was either radiotherapy, temozolomide, or both, and most got both.

This clone was observed a single time. The time point here: baseline, week 1 (first vaccination visit). Indicated treatment: pre-vaccination baseline after standard-of-care therapy. Donors had new WHO grade 3 or 4 IDH1-mutant, ATRX-lost astrocytomas. V lost 4 bases to trimming and J lost 1 base; unmatched junction nucleotides: 7. Germline-derived CDR1 and CDR2 are SGHNT and YYREEE (reference sequence). This CDR3 region has 16 residues. Using immunoSEQ multiplex PCR, the repertoire was profiled, and TCRdb retains in-frame clones only, with some absent. The sample shows over 75,000 clones, around nine tenths of them seen only once.

The specimen was PBMCs, collected from a glioma patient treated with radiotherapy, temozolomide or both. The V and J genes are TRBV5-4 and TRBJ2-3, with TRBD2 matching over 9 bases. The sequence was obtained from a woman between 50 and 59 years old with glioma. For the CDR3, the DNA is TGTGCCAGCAGCGTAGGTGGACTAGCGCGCACAGATACGCAGTATTTT. Translated: CASSVGGLARTDTQYF.